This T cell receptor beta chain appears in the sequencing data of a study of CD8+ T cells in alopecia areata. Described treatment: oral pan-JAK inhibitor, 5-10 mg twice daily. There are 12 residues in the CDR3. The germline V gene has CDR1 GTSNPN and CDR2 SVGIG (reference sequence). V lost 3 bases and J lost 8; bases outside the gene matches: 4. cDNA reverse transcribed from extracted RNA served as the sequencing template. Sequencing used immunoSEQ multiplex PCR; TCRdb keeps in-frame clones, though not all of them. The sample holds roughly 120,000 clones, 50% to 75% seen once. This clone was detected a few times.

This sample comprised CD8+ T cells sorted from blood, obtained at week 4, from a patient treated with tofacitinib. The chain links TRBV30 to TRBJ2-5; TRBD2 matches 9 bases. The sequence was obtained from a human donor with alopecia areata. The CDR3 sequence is CAWRPRGGTQYF. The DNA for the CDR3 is TGTGCCTGGAGACCGCGGGGGGGTACCCAGTACTTC.